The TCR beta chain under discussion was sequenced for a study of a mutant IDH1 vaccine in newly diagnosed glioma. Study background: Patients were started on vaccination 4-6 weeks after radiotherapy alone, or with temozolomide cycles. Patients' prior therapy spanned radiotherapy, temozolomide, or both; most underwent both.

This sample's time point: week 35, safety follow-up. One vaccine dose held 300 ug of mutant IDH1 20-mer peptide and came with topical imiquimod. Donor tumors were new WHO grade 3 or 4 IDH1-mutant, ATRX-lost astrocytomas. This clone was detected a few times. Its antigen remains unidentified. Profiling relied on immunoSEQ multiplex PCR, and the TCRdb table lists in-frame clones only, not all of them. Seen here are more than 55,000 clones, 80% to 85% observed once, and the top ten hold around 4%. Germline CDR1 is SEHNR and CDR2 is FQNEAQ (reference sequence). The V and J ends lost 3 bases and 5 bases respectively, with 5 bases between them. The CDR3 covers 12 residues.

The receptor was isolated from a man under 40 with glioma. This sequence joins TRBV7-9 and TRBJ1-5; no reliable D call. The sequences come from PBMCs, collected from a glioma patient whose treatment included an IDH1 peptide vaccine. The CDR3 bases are TGTGCCAGCAGCTTGACGGATCAGCCCCAGCATTTT. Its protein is CASSLTDQPQHF.